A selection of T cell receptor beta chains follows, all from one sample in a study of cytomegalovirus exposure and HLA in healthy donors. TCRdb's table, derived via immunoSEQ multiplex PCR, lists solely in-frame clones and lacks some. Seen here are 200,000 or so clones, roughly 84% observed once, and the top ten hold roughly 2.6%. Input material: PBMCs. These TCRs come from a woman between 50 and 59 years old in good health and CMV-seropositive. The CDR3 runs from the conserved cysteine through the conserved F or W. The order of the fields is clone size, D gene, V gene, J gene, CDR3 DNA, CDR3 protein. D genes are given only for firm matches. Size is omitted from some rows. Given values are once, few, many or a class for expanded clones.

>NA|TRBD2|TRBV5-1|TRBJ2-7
TGCGCCAGCAGCTTGGAAGGCGGGGGGGTTACCTACGAGCAGTACTTC
CASSLEGGGVTYEQYF
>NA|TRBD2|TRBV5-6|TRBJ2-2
TGTGCCAGCAGCTTCAGGACTAGCGGGAACACCGGGGAGCTGTTTTTT
CASSFRTSGNTGELFF
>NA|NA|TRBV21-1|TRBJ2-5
TGTGCCAGCAGCAGTACGGGGGGATGGATAGAGACCCAGTACTTC
CASSSTGGWIETQYF
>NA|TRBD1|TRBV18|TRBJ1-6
TGTGCCAGCTCGCGGGCCGGGACAGCCTATAATTCACCCCTCCACTTT
CASSRAGTAYNSPLHF
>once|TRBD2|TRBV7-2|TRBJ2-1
TGTGCCAGCAGCTTATTCGGGGGGTTACGGGAGCAGTTCTTC
CASSLFGGLREQFF
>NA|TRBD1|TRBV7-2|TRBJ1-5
TGTGCCAGCAGCTTCGGACAGGGGAAGAGTCAGCCCCAGCATTTT
CASSFGQGKSQPQHF
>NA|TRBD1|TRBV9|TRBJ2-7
TGTGCCAGCAGCGTAGGGGGGACAGGGTACGAGCAGTACTTC
CASSVGGTGYEQYF
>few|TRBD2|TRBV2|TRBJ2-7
TGTGCCGGGGCCACTAGCGGTGCCTACGAGCAGTACTTC
CAGATSGAYEQYF
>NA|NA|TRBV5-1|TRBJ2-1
TGCGCCAGCAGCTTGGGTGGAGGATACAATGAGCAGTTCTTC
CASSLGGGYNEQFF
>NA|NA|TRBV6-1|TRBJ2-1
TGTGCCAGCAGTGTGGGGGGGGCCCCTTACAATGAGCAGTTCTTC
CASSVGGAPYNEQFF
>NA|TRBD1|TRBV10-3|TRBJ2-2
TGTGCCATCAGTGATGGCAGGGGGTCTGCCGGGGAGCTGTTTTTT
CAISDGRGSAGELFF
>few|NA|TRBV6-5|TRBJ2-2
TGTGCCAGCAGTTACTCGACCAGGGGCACCGGGGAGCTGTTTTTT
CASSYSTRGTGELFF
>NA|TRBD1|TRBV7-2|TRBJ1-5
TGTGCCAGCAGCACCCAGGGGGCCACCTATCAGCCCCAGCATTTT
CASSTQGATYQPQHF
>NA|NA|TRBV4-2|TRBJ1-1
TGTGCCAGCAGCCAAGATGTACAGGGCGGTGACACTGAAGCTTTCTTT
CASSQDVQGGDTEAFF
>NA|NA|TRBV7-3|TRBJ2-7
TGTGCCAGCAGTCCCGACAGGTACCACGAGCAGTACTTC
CASSPDRYHEQYF
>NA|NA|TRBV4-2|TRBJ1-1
TGTGCCAGCAGCCAACAATCCGGAGGGCGGTTTGAAGCTTTCTTT
CASSQQSGGRFEAFF
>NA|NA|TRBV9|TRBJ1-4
TGTGCCAGCAGCGTCGCCCCAGGACAGATAGGGGAAAAACTGTTTTTT
CASSVAPGQIGEKLFF
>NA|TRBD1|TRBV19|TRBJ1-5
TGTGCCAGTAGTATAGGGGGGACAGACAATCAGCCCCAGCATTTT
CASSIGGTDNQPQHF
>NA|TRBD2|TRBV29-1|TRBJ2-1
TGCAGCGTTGATGGGACTAGCGGGGAGTACAATGAGCAGTTCTTC
CSVDGTSGEYNEQFF
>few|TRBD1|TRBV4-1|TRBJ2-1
TGCGCCAGCAGCCAGCCCGACAGGGGGCGTTACAATGAGCAGTTCTTC
CASSQPDRGRYNEQFF
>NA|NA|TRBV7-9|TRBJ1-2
TGTGCCAGCAGCCCCCGGGGGGGAACTGGCTACACCTTC
CASSPRGGTGYTF
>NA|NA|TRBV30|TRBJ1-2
TGTGCCTGGAGAACGCAGGGACTAGCTAACTATGGCTACACCTTC
CAWRTQGLANYGYTF
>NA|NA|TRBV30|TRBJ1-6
TGTGCCTGGACCATGCTTACATTCGATTCACCCCTCCACTTT
CAWTMLTFDSPLHF
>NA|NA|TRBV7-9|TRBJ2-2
TGTGCCAGCAGCCAGCAGGGCCACACCGGGGAGCTGTTTTTT
CASSQQGHTGELFF
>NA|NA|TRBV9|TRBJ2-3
TGTGCCAGCAGCGTATCAGGGAACACAGATACGCAGTATTTT
CASSVSGNTDTQYF
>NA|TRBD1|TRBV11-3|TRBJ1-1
TGTGCCAGCAGCTTAGAGACAGGGGGGGACACTGAAGCTTTCTTT
CASSLETGGDTEAFF
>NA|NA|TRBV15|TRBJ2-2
TGTGCCACCAGCAGCGTTCCAGGGTTGGGGAACACCGGGGAGCTGTTTTTT
CATSSVPGLGNTGELFF
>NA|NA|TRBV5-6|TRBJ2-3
TGTGCCAGCAGCCCAACCGGGACTCAAAAAAGCGGGGATACGCAGTATTTT
CASSPTGTQKSGDTQYF
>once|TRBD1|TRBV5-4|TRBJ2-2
TGTGCCAGCAGCTTGGGGCAGGGGGCCGACACCGGGGAGCTGTTTTTT
CASSLGQGADTGELFF